This TCR beta chain was identified during a study of yellow fever vaccine responses in identical twins. Trimming left V 1 base short and J 0 bases short, with 10 bases between. Germline assignment: CDR1 SEHNR and CDR2 FQNEAQ (reference sequence). There are 16 residues in the CDR3. TCRdb analysed the RT-PCR reads with MiXCR anew, one entry per CDR3 protein. This sample has fewer than 650 distinct CDR3 sequences, with under 90% found just once. The source is a woman in her late teens or twenties who received the yellow fever vaccine. The sequenced sample was T cells from blood (PBMCs), unsorted or a sorted subset (not recorded which), obtained before or after yellow fever vaccination (not recorded which). The chain combines TRBV7-9 with TRBJ1-3; no firm D call. The CDR3 sequence: CASSLVTRSSGNTIYF. CDR3 DNA sequence: TGTGCCAGCAGCTTAGTTACGAGGAGCTCTGGAAACACCATATATTTT.